This T cell receptor beta chain appears in the sequencing data of a study of TIL therapy for anti-PD-1-resistant metastatic lung cancer. Study context: Tumors were harvested before any PD-1/PD-L1 blockade. Tumors had a median PD-L1 proportion score of more than 5%.

Stated time point: pre-treatment sample, taken before nivolumab and TIL therapy. The libraries were made with immunoSEQ v3. Data came from immunoSEQ multiplex PCR; TCRdb stores just in-frame clones and leaves some out. The sample lists under 70,000 clones, less than 85% occurring once. Findings of the study overall: The baseline peripheral repertoire was partially replaced by infused TIL clonotypes that later decayed. This highly selected cohort may not generalize to typical lung cancer patients.

Regarding this clone: Antigen specificity is unknown.

This CDR3 contains 16 residues. V shed 1 base, J shed 1 base, and the junction held 7 bases outside the gene matches. The germline V gene has CDR1 MGHRA and CDR2 YSYEKL. Sequenced here: blood, sampled at baseline. The chain is built from TRBV4-1 and TRBJ2-7; 7 positions match TRBD1. The sequence derives from a person between 25 and 80 years old with non-small cell lung cancer. The CDR3 DNA reads TGCGCCAGCAGCCAAGCCCCGGGACAGAGGTCCTACGAGCAGTACTTC. The encoded protein is CASSQAPGQRSYEQYF.